This T cell receptor (beta chain) appears in the sequencing data of a study of T cell responses to AZD1222 COVID-19 vaccine. At the level of the study: Samples with a second dose at about 4 or about 12 weeks were pooled together.

On this clone: Its antigen is currently unknown.

Using immunoSEQ multiplex PCR, the repertoire was profiled, and TCRdb retains in-frame clones only, with some absent. The sample lists about 120,000 clones, 85% to 90% occurring once. This CDR3 spans 18 amino acids. The germline V gene encodes CDR1 SGDLS and CDR2 YYNGEE. J was trimmed by 3 bases and V by 0 bases; bases with no gene match: 8. Broader study findings: Regions left unmutated in variants are reportedly the target of nearly half of spike-specific TCRs. It should be noted that donors were predominantly white British and more often female, and clonal diversity was possibly underestimated.

J is TRBJ2-2 and V is TRBV9, with 10 bases lining up with TRBD2. Source: peripheral blood, taken on day 0 of AZD1222 vaccination. This clonotype was sampled from an adult in good health. Here the CDR3 reads CASSVVLAGDPYTGELFF. The CDR3 region has the DNA TGTGCCAGCAGCGTAGTTCTAGCGGGAGACCCCTACACCGGGGAGCTGTTTTTT.